A single sample is the source of the 27 T cell receptor beta chains below, sequenced in a study of T cell responses to AZD1222 COVID-19 vaccine. Clones were read by immunoSEQ multiplex PCR, and TCRdb kept only the in-frame ones, dropping some. Here the sample table reports around 150,000 clones. The material sequenced was peripheral blood. The source of these receptors is an adult in good health.

The gene calls are TRBV3-1 (or the pseudogene TRBV3-2) and TRBJ1-5, with D hard to call. Between the trimmed V and J ends, which lost 1 base and 4 bases, there was a span of 8 bases. CDR1 LGHDT and CDR2 YNNKEL come from the germline V gene (reference sequence). This CDR3 is built from 14 residues. CDR3 sequence (DNA): TGTGCCAGCAGCCAAGGTGCAGGAAATCAGCCCCAGCATTTT. This codes for CASSQGAGNQPQHF.

The chain couples TRBV11-2 to TRBJ2-5, with 13 nucleotides matching TRBD2. The junction had 6 bases not matched to a gene; V was cut back by 6 bases and J by 5 bases. The CDR3 is 15 residues long. CDR1 is SGHAT, CDR2 FQNNGV, per germline. CDR3: CASSWTSGGGETQYF. In nucleotides, the CDR3 is TGTGCCAGCAGTTGGACTAGCGGGGGTGGCGAGACCCAGTACTTC.

CDR3 amino acids: CAGDRFLGGANVLTF. CDR3 coding DNA: TGTGCCGGGGACAGGTTTCTTGGTGGGGCCAACGTCCTGACTTTC. This chain links TRBV2 with TRBJ2-6, with 8 bases matching TRBD1. Germline CDR1 SNHLY, CDR2 FYNNEI. This CDR3 has 15 residues. The ends lost 11 bases at V and 3 bases at J; junction bases unmatched: 9. The full variable domain, with the rest looked up from reference TRBV2 and TRBJ2-6, is EPEVTQTPSHQVTQMGQEVILRCVPISNHLYFYWYRQILGQKVEFLVSFYNNEISEKSEIFDDQFSVERPDGSNFTLKIRSTKLEDSAMYFCAGDRFLGGANVLTFGAGSRLTVL.

The chain couples TRBV27 to TRBJ1-1, with no clear D. This CDR3 has 13 amino acids. Looked up from germline, CDR1 is MNHEY and CDR2 is SMNVEV (reference sequence). V was cut by 3 bases and J by 4 bases, with 9 bases left in between. The chain's CDR3 is CASSLGGRTEAFF. The CDR3 region has the DNA TGTGCCAGCAGTTTGGGCGGGCGCACTGAAGCTTTCTTT.

The chain joins TRBV7-8 to TRBJ1-6; possibly TRBD1 for D (6 bases). V was trimmed by 3 bases and J by 8 bases, leaving 11 bases between them. Germline CDR1 is SGHVS and CDR2 is FQNEAQ. There are 14 residues in the CDR3. CDR3 protein: CASSLAGEYSPLHF. The CDR3 DNA follows: TGTGCCAGCAGCTTGGCAGGGGAGTATTCACCCCTCCACTTT. Based on the CDR3 plus reference TRBV7-8 and TRBJ1-6, the full variable domain is GAGVSQSPRYKVAKRGQDVALRCDPISGHVSLFWYQQALGQGPEFLTYFQNEAQLDKSGLPSDRFFAERPEGSVSTLKIQRTQQEDSAVYLCASSLAGEYSPLHFGNGTRLTVT.

The rearrangement uses TRBV3-1 (or the pseudogene TRBV3-2) and TRBJ1-6; D gene unclear. The V and J ends lost 4 bases and 7 bases respectively, with 14 bases between them. The CDR3 totals 15 residues. CDR1 and CDR2 from the germline V gene are LGHDT and YNNKEL (reference sequence). CDR3 DNA sequence: TGTGCCAGCAGCCTCGGCGTCAGACCAAATTCACCCCTCCACTTT. It yields the protein CASSLGVRPNSPLHF.

The chain's CDR3 is CASSSLKDYGYTF. CDR3 nucleotides: TGTGCCAGCAGTTCACTAAAAGACTATGGCTACACCTTC. The rearrangement joins TRBV27 to TRBJ1-2; no definite D call. The CDR3 covers 13 residues. Germline V gene sequence: CDR1 MNHEY, CDR2 SMNVEV (reference sequence). V shed 4 bases and J shed 3 bases, with 9 bases lying between them.

The genes are TRBV21-1 and TRBJ2-2. TRBV21-1 is an annotated pseudogene. The CDR3 runs 15 residues. The CDR3 spells CASSNSTECTGELFF. CDR3 sequence (DNA): TGTGCCAGCAGCAACAGTACCGAGTGTACCGGGGAGCTGTTTTTT.

As regards this clone: This sample includes further DNA sequences coding for the same CDR3. This chain joins TRBV5-1 and TRBJ1-1; D uncertain. V gave up 2 bases and J gave up 0 bases, with 8 bases separating them. Germline assignment: CDR1 SGHRS and CDR2 YFSETQ. The CDR3 has 14 residues. CDR3 sequence (DNA): TGCGCCAGCAGCTTAGGCCGCCTGAACACTGAAGCTTTCTTT. Amino acid sequence: CASSLGRLNTEAFF.

The V call is TRBV10-3, the J call TRBJ1-6, with D perhaps matching TRBD1 (6 bases). The CDR3 contains 14 residues. V was pared by 6 bases and J by 6 bases, with 12 bases between. Germline V gives CDR1 ENHRY, CDR2 SYGVKD. The DNA for the CDR3 is TGTGCCATCAGCCTTGACAGGTTTAATTCACCCCTCCACTTT. It yields the protein CAISLDRFNSPLHF.

CDR3 sequence reads: CASSQDWGMYEQFF. The CDR3, as DNA: TGCGCCAGCAGCCAAGATTGGGGGATGTATGAGCAGTTCTTC. V is TRBV4-1 and J is TRBJ2-1; D may be TRBD1 or TRBD2 (5 bases each). V was pared by 0 bases and J by 8 bases, with 11 bases between. The germline V gene encodes CDR1 MGHRA and CDR2 YSYEKL. The CDR3 spans 14 residues.

The chain links TRBV30 to TRBJ1-2; D not resolved. The ends were cut back, 5 bases at V and 7 bases at J, with 17 bases in the middle. This CDR3 is built from 13 residues. Germline V gene sequence: CDR1 GTSNPN, CDR2 SVGIG (reference sequence). CDR3 DNA: TGTGCCTGGTCCCCAGTGGAGGGCTCTGGCTACACCTTC. Protein: CAWSPVEGSGYTF.

The chain employs TRBV5-1 and TRBJ2-5; D not certain. The germline V and J ends were trimmed by 4 bases and 4 bases, with 11 bases remaining between them. This CDR3 contains 13 residues. Germline V gene lookup returns CDR1 SGHRS and CDR2 YFSETQ. The CDR3 DNA reads as TGCGCCAGCAGCGCAGGTAGATTAGAGACCCAGTACTTC. Translating it yields CASSAGRLETQYF.

The V gene is TRBV7-9, the J gene TRBJ1-4; weak D call: TRBD1 (6 bases). The CDR3 contains 16 residues. The germline gives CDR1 SEHNR, CDR2 FQNEAQ (reference sequence). The V end was cut by 7 bases, the J end by 0 bases, with 15 bases between. The CDR3 loop is CASTQAGGSTNEKLFF. The CDR3 coding sequence is TGTGCCAGCACCCAAGCCGGGGGCTCAACTAATGAAAAACTGTTTTTT.

The chain couples TRBV7-2 to TRBJ2-7; 9 bases match TRBD2. V shed 5 bases and J 5 bases; nucleotides not matched to a gene: 7. The germline V gene has CDR1 SGHTA and CDR2 FQGNSA. The CDR3 loop spans 14 amino acids. The CDR3 here is CASSVSGGRDEQYF. CDR3 sequence (DNA): TGTGCCAGCAGCGTTAGCGGGGGTAGGGACGAGCAGTACTTC.

The V call is TRBV2, the J call TRBJ1-2, with D hard to call. Deletions cut 6 bases from V and 8 bases from J, with 10 bases between. The germline V gene has CDR1 SNHLY and CDR2 FYNNEI. The CDR3 has 11 residues. CDR3 DNA sequence: TGTGCCAGCAGGCCCATGGGAGGCTACACCTTC. It translates to CASRPMGGYTF.

The chain uses TRBV5-1 and TRBJ2-1; 7 nucleotides align to TRBD2. The CDR3 has 15 amino acids. With V trimmed by 1 base and J by 6 bases, 7 bases remained unmatched. Germline V lookup: CDR1 SGHRS, CDR2 YFSETQ. Written as DNA, the CDR3 is TGCGCCAGCAGCTTGTCCAGCGGGGTGTTCAATGAGCAGTTCTTC. Encoded protein: CASSLSSGVFNEQFF.

The genes are TRBV7-9 and TRBJ2-1, with 7 bases aligning to TRBD1. This CDR3 region has 15 residues. The trim removed 2 bases at V and 7 bases at J, leaving 8 bases unmatched. Per germline, CDR1 SEHNR and CDR2 FQNEAQ (reference sequence). CDR3 region: CASSLSGGRLNEQFF. The CDR3 nucleotides read TGTGCCAGCAGCTTATCAGGGGGTAGGCTAAATGAGCAGTTCTTC. The variable domain in full, with the rest retrieved from reference TRBV7-9 and TRBJ2-1, is DTGVSQNPRHKITKRGQNVTFRCDPISEHNRLYWYRQTLGQGPEFLTYFQNEAQLEKSRLLSDRFSAERPKGSFSTLEIQRTEQGDSAMYLCASSLSGGRLNEQFFGPGTRLTVL.

V and J are TRBV28 and TRBJ2-7, with 11 bases aligning to TRBD1. The ends lost 5 bases at V and 3 bases at J; junction bases unmatched: 9. Germline V lookup: CDR1 MDHEN, CDR2 SYDVKM. The CDR3 extends over 16 amino acids. For the CDR3, the DNA is TGTGCCAGCAGTCCCCCCGGGACAGGGGGTCGCTACGAGCAGTACTTC. It is translated as CASSPPGTGGRYEQYF.

The rearrangement uses TRBV7-8 and TRBJ1-5; the D gene is possibly TRBD1 (6 bases). V dropped 5 bases and J dropped 6 bases, with 23 bases sitting between them. Germline loops: CDR1 SGHVS, CDR2 FQNEAQ. There are 17 residues in the CDR3. The CDR3 DNA reads as TGTGCCAGCAGCCTGAGGGGGGGACCCCAGATAGGTCAGCCCCAGCATTTT. Amino acid sequence: CASSLRGGPQIGQPQHF.

Comments on this clone: No DNA is shown, since the ends of the CDR3 on it are uncertain; the CDR3 is the one TCRdb lists. The chain links TRBV21-1 to TRBJ1-4. TRBV21-1 is reported as a pseudogene. The CDR3 length is 18 residues, termini included. This CDR3 reads CASSNVGSGIATNEKLFF.

This chain joins TRBV5-1 and TRBJ2-7; D not certain. The CDR3 spans 14 residues. The V gene lost 0 bases and the J gene lost 2 bases, with 9 bases spanning the gap. Germline-derived CDR1 and CDR2 are SGHRS and YFSETQ. CDR3 DNA sequence: TGCGCCAGCAGCTTGGCTCTCGGCGCCTACGAGCAGTACTTC. This gives the protein CASSLALGAYEQYF.

V usage is TRBV6-6 and J usage is TRBJ1-2, with 7 bases that match TRBD1. J gave up 8 bases and V 2 bases, and 5 bases lay outside the gene matches. This CDR3 is 13 amino acids long. CDR1 is MNHNY and CDR2 is SVGAGI in the germline V gene (reference sequence). CDR3: CASSYDRERGYTF. The CDR3 DNA is TGTGCCAGCAGTTACGACAGGGAGAGGGGCTACACCTTC.

Turning to this clone: Other DNA sequences within the sample encode an identical CDR3. V is TRBV29-1 and J is TRBJ1-1; 7 positions agree with TRBD1. The germline V gene encodes CDR1 SQVTM and CDR2 ANQGSEA. This CDR3 is built from 12 residues. With 4 bases clipped from V and 1 base from J, the junction kept 0 bases outside the gene matches. This chain's CDR3 is CSVGTGNTEAFF. Written as DNA, the CDR3 is TGCAGCGTTGGGACAGGGAACACTGAAGCTTTCTTT.

The rearrangement links TRBV3-1 (or the pseudogene TRBV3-2) to TRBJ2-2; D is possibly TRBD1 or TRBD2 (5 bases each). Deletions cut 7 bases from V and 6 bases from J, with 6 bases between. CDR1 LGHDT and CDR2 YNNKEL come from the germline V gene (reference sequence). The CDR3 extends over 11 amino acids. The CDR3 region is CASMGAGELFF. Here the CDR3 DNA reads TGTGCCAGCATGGGGGCCGGGGAGCTGTTTTTT.

This rearrangement joins TRBV9 to TRBJ2-3; TRBD1 is a possible D gene (5 bases). Germline CDR1 and CDR2: SGDLS and YYNGEE. CDR3 length: 14 amino acids. V lost 1 base to trimming and J lost 6 bases, with 12 bases between them. The CDR3 loop is CASSVIGALDTQYF. The CDR3 DNA is TGTGCCAGCAGCGTAATTGGGGCGTTGGATACGCAGTATTTT.

The rearrangement joins TRBV3-1 (or the pseudogene TRBV3-2) to TRBJ1-4, with D possibly TRBD1 on 5 matching bases. V dropped 0 bases and J dropped 10 bases, with 12 bases sitting between them. Germline assignment: CDR1 LGHDT and CDR2 YNNKEL (reference sequence). The CDR3 contains 14 residues. The CDR3 nucleotides are TGTGCCAGCAGCCAAGACCCAGGGTTTGGAAAACTGTTTTTT. This codes for CASSQDPGFGKLFF.